This T cell receptor beta chain was observed in a study of T cells in Graves' hyperthyroidism and ophthalmopathy. Authors of the study amplified TCR beta CDR3 regions from RNA transcripts. TCR CDR3 underwent first-round RT-PCR with the HTBI primer set. TCRdb processed the multiplex PCR reads anew with MiXCR; each CDR3 protein has one entry. Of around 620,000 distinct CDR3 sequences in the sample, around 45% were seen once. Study-level results: Appearing also in blood were most of the thyroid clonotypes expanded above 0.001. Using 13 V-J features, a model discriminated ophthalmopathy from stable hyperthyroidism.

Germline CDR1 is GTSNPN and CDR2 is SVGIG (reference sequence). The CDR3 is 12 residues long. Germline trimming cut 3 bases from V and 8 bases from J; bases unmatched to any gene: 3. This clonotype was counted many times. Its antigen is currently unknown. The chain couples TRBV30 to TRBJ1-4; 7 bases are shared with TRBD1. Sequencing input: peripheral blood or thyroid tissue (not recorded which). This TCR came from an adult woman with Graves' disease, either hyperthyroidism or ophthalmopathy (not recorded which). CDR3 region: CAWSETGEKLFF. The CDR3 nucleotides read TGTGCCTGGAGCGAGACAGGGGAAAAACTGTTTTTT.